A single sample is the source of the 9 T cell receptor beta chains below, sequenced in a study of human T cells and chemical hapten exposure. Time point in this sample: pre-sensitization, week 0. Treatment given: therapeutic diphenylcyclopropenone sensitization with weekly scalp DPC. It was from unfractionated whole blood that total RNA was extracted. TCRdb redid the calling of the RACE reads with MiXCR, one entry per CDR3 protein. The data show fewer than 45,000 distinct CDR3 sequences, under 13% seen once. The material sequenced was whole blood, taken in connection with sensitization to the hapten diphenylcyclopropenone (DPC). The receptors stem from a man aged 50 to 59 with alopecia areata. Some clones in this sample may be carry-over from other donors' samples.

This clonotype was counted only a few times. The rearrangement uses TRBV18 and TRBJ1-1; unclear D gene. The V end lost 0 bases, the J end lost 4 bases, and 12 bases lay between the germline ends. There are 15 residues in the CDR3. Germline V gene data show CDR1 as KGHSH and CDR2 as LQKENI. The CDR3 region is CASSPPHGGSTEAFF. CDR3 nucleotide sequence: TGTGCCAGCTCACCACCGCATGGAGGGAGCACTGAAGCTTTCTTT.

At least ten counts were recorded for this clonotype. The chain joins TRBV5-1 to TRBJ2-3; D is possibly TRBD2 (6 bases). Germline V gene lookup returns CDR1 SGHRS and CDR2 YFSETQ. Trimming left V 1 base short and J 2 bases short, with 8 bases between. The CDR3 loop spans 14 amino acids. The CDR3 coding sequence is TGCGCCAGCAGCTTGCGCGGGGACACAGATACGCAGTATTTT. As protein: CASSLRGDTDTQYF.

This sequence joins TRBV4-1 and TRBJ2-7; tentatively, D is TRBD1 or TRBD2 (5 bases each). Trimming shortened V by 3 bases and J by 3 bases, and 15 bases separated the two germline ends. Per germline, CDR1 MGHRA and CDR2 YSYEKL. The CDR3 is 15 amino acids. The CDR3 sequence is CASSQGERQHYEQYF. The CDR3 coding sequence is TGCGCCAGCAGCCAGGGGGAACGACAGCACTACGAGCAGTACTTC.

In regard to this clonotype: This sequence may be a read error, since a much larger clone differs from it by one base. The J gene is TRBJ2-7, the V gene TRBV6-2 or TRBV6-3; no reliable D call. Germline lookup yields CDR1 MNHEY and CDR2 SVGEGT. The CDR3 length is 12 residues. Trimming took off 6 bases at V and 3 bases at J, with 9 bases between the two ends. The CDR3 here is CASSRVNYEQYF. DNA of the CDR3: TGTGCCAGCAGCCGGGTCAACTACGAGCAGTACTTC.

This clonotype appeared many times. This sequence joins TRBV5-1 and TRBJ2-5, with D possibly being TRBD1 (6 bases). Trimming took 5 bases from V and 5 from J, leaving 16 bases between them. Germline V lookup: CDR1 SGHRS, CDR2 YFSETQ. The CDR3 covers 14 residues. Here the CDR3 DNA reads TGCGCCAGCAGTCCCCAGGGGTCGCAGGAGACCCAGTACTTC. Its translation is CASSPQGSQETQYF. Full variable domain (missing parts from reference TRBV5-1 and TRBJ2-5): KAGVTQTPRYLIKTRGQQVTLSCSPISGHRSVSWYQQTPGQGLQFLFEYFSETQRNKGNFPGRFSGRQFSNSRSEMNVSTLELGDSALYLCASSPQGSQETQYFGPGTRLLVL.

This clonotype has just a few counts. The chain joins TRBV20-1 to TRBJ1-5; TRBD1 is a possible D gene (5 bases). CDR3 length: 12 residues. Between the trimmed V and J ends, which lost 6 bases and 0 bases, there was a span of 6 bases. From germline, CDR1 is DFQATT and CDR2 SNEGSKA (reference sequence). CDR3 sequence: CSARGSNQPQHF. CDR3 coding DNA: TGCAGTGCAAGGGGTAGCAATCAGCCCCAGCATTTT.

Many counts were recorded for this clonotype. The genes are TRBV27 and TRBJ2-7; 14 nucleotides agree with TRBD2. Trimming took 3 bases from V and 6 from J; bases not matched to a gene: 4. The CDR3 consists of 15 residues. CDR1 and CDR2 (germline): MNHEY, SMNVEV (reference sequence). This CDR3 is CASSLTSGRAGEQYF. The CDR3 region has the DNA TGTGCCAGCAGTTTGACTAGCGGGAGGGCAGGCGAGCAGTACTTC.

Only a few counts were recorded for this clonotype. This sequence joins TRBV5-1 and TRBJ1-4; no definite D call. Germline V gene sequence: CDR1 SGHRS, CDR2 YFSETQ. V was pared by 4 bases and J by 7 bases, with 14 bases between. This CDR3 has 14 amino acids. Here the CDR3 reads CASSIGPDSEKLFF. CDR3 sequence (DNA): TGCGCCAGCAGCATCGGCCCAGACTCTGAAAAACTGTTTTTT.

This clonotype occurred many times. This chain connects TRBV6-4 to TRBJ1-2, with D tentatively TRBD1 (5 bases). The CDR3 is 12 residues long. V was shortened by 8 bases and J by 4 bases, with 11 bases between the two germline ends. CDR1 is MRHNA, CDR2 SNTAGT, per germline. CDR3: CASSRDGYGYTF. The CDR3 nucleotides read TGTGCCAGCTCCCGGGACGGCTATGGCTACACCTTC.